The 26 T cell receptor beta chains given below trace back to one sample, sequenced in a study of cytomegalovirus exposure and HLA in healthy donors. The PCR used 60 Vbeta and 13 Jbeta primers. Sequencing was performed with immunoSEQ multiplex PCR; in TCRdb, only in-frame clones are kept and a portion is missing. The sample records roughly 150,000 clones, approximately 73% being singletons. Sequencing was performed on PBMCs. Receptor source: a man aged 25-40 years in good health and CMV-seropositive.

There are a few counts of this clone. The chain is built from TRBV5-1 and TRBJ2-7; weak D call: TRBD2 (5 bases). From germline, CDR1 is SGHRS and CDR2 YFSETQ. CDR3 length: 17 residues. V was cut by 0 bases and J by 3 bases, with 19 bases left in between. CDR3 sequence: CASSLERILAEGYEQYF. The CDR3 coding sequence is TGCGCCAGCAGCTTGGAAAGAATTCTAGCAGAAGGCTACGAGCAGTACTTC.

This clone was counted a single time. The chain links TRBV19 to TRBJ1-3; no definite D call. The CDR3 is 15 residues long. V shed 3 bases and J shed 3 bases, with 12 bases lying between them. Looked up from germline, CDR1 is LNHDA and CDR2 is SQIVND (reference sequence). CDR3 amino acids: CASSIWGEGGNTIYF. In DNA form, the CDR3 reads TGTGCCAGTAGTATTTGGGGAGAGGGTGGAAACACCATATATTTT.

The sample holds a few counts of this clone. Other DNA sequences in the sample encode the same CDR3. The chain is built from TRBV18 and TRBJ1-5; 7 nucleotides match TRBD1. V was clipped by 6 bases and J by 3 bases; unmatched bases: 5. CDR1 is KGHSH and CDR2 is LQKENI in the germline V gene. This CDR3 is 14 amino acids long. The CDR3 DNA sequence: TGTGCCAGCTCCCCGGGACAGCACAATCAGCCCCAGCATTTT. Amino acids: CASSPGQHNQPQHF.

This clone was seen a single time. The chain has TRBV6-1 and TRBJ2-7, with 9 bases fitting TRBD1. The junction had 9 bases not matched to a gene; V was cut back by 3 bases and J by 3 bases. This CDR3 has 16 residues. CDR1 MNHNS and CDR2 SASEGT come from the germline V gene. CDR3 DNA sequence: TGTGCCAGCAGTGATCGTGGCGGGACAGGGCACTACGAGCAGTACTTC. It codes for CASSDRGGTGHYEQYF.

V usage is TRBV29-1 and J usage is TRBJ2-7, with a tentative D call TRBD1 (6 bases). CDR3 length: 14 amino acids. The germline V gene encodes CDR1 SQVTM and CDR2 ANQGSEA. V was clipped by 6 bases and J by 9 bases, with 24 bases between them. The CDR3 spells CSVVTGNTALGQYF. CDR3 bases: TGCAGCGTCGTAACAGGGAACACCGCCCTGGGGCAGTACTTC.

The chain recombines TRBV2 with TRBJ2-7; 10 positions agree with TRBD1. This CDR3 comprises 14 residues. Germline values: CDR1 SNHLY, CDR2 FYNNEI. V was pared by 5 bases and J by 2 bases, with 3 bases of the junction left unmatched. CDR3 protein: CASSSGTGAYEQYF. For the CDR3, the DNA is TGTGCCAGCAGTTCCGGGACAGGGGCCTACGAGCAGTACTTC.

In DNA, the CDR3 is TGCGCCAGCAGCCCGCAGGGCGGGAGGGTGAATGAGCAGTTCTTC. It yields the protein CASSPQGGRVNEQFF. This chain uses TRBV5-1 with TRBJ2-1; 9 bases fit TRBD2. The trim removed 4 bases at V and 7 bases at J, leaving 9 bases unmatched. The germline V gene has CDR1 SGHRS and CDR2 YFSETQ. CDR3 length equals 15 residues.

The chain uses TRBV28 and TRBJ1-3; 9 bases map to TRBD1. V shed 5 bases and J 8 bases; nucleotides not matched to a gene: 13. Germline CDR1 is MDHEN and CDR2 is SYDVKM. The length of the CDR3 is 16 residues. The CDR3 reads CASSPPGQGGWDTIYF. The CDR3 nucleotides read TGTGCCAGCAGTCCTCCGGGACAGGGTGGTTGGGACACCATATATTTT.

V gene TRBV14 combines with J gene TRBJ2-7; TRBD2 aligns across 7 bases. V lost 8 bases, J lost 3 bases, and 7 bases stayed unmatched. The CDR3 consists of 13 residues. The germline V gene has CDR1 SGHDN and CDR2 FVKESK. CDR3 nucleotide sequence: TGTGCCAGCGGAAGGCGGGAGCACTACGAGCAGTACTTC. This encodes CASGRREHYEQYF. Supplemented by reference TRBV14 and TRBJ2-7, the full variable domain reads EAGVTQFPSHSVIEKGQTVTLRCDPISGHDNLYWYRRVMGKEIKFLLHFVKESKQDESGMPNNRFLAERTGGTYSTLKVQPAELEDSGVYFCASGRREHYEQYFGPGTRLTVT.

V usage is TRBV6-1 and J usage is TRBJ2-7; TRBD1 aligns across 8 bases. The CDR3 has 13 residues. Germline lookup yields CDR1 MNHNS and CDR2 SASEGT. The junction had 3 bases not matched to a gene; V was cut back by 8 bases and J by 0 bases. The DNA of the CDR3 is TGTGCCAGCGAGACAGGGGCCTCCTACGAGCAGTACTTC. Translated, it gives CASETGASYEQYF.

This clone came up a few times. The chain has TRBV5-1 and TRBJ1-3; 7 nucleotides agree with TRBD1. The CDR3 sequence is 16 residues long. Germline values: CDR1 SGHRS, CDR2 YFSETQ. Trimming cost V 3 bases and J 6 bases; bases outside gene matches: 12. The CDR3 here is CASSSAGQGDLNTIYF. The DNA of the CDR3 is TGCGCCAGCAGCTCGGCGGGGCAGGGGGACTTAAACACCATATATTTT.

V usage is TRBV5-6 and J usage is TRBJ1-2; D is unclear. The CDR3 totals 16 residues. V was shortened by 1 base and J by 2 bases, with 15 bases between the two germline ends. Germline values: CDR1 SGHDT, CDR2 YYEEEE. The CDR3 is CASSLSSRSVNYGYTF. The DNA of the CDR3 is TGTGCCAGCAGCTTGAGCTCCAGGTCTGTCAACTATGGCTACACCTTC.

The chain is built from TRBV6-6 and TRBJ2-5; weak D call: TRBD2 (5 bases). Germline loops: CDR1 MNHNY, CDR2 SVGAGI (reference sequence). The V and J ends lost 3 bases and 1 base respectively, with 12 bases between them. The CDR3 spans 15 residues. DNA of the CDR3: TGTGCCAGCAGTTATCTAGCCGTCCCCCAAGAGACCCAGTACTTC. Translation gives CASSYLAVPQETQYF.

The chain has TRBV18 and TRBJ1-1; 10 bases are a match to TRBD1. V was pared by 4 bases and J by 6 bases, with 2 bases of the junction left unmatched. CDR1 KGHSH and CDR2 LQKENI come from the germline V gene. The CDR3 covers 13 residues. The CDR3: CASSQGTGAEAFF. The CDR3 DNA sequence: TGTGCCAGCTCACAAGGGACAGGGGCTGAAGCTTTCTTT.

Here the CDR3 DNA reads TGTGCCAGCAGCCTTACTAGTACTGAGCAGTTCTTC. Translation gives CASSLTSTEQFF. The rearrangement uses TRBV7-9 and TRBJ2-1; weak D call: TRBD2 (5 bases). Trimming removed 5 bases at V and 9 bases at J, with 11 bases between. The CDR3 totals 12 residues. CDR1 is SEHNR, CDR2 FQNEAQ, per germline (reference sequence).

Worth noting for this clone: This sample includes further DNA sequences coding for the same CDR3. V usage is TRBV27 and J usage is TRBJ1-2; 8 bases match TRBD1. This CDR3 region has 17 residues. The V and J ends lost 2 bases and 2 bases, in that order; junction bases with no gene match: 10. The germline V gene has CDR1 MNHEY and CDR2 SMNVEV (reference sequence). CDR3 nucleotides: TGTGCCAGCAGTTTAAAACTAGGTGGACAGGGAAACTATGGCTACACCTTC. This codes for CASSLKLGGQGNYGYTF.

This clone was seen more than once but under ten times. The CDR3 spells CASSADLPAGELFF. The CDR3, as DNA: TGCGCCAGCAGCGCAGACTTGCCCGCCGGGGAGCTGTTTTTT. The chain carries TRBV5-1 and TRBJ2-2; D gene uncertain. The length of the CDR3 is 14 residues. Germline V gene lookup returns CDR1 SGHRS and CDR2 YFSETQ. The V and J ends lost 4 bases and 6 bases respectively, with 13 bases between them.

The chain couples TRBV6-1 to TRBJ1-2; tentatively, D is TRBD1 (5 bases). The CDR3 is 15 residues long. V lost 5 bases and J lost 1, with 14 bases in between. Germline values: CDR1 MNHNS, CDR2 SASEGT. This CDR3 reads CASSLSGDGNYGYTF. CDR3 coding DNA: TGTGCCAGCAGTCTGAGCGGGGACGGTAACTATGGCTACACCTTC.

This chain connects TRBV5-4 to TRBJ2-3, with D tentatively TRBD2 (6 bases). V was trimmed by 0 bases and J by 3 bases, leaving 11 bases between them. The germline CDR1 and CDR2 sequences are SGHNT and YYREEE (reference sequence). This CDR3 is built from 15 residues. This chain's CDR3 is CASSLVLAGTDTQYF. CDR3 nucleotide sequence: TGTGCCAGCAGCTTGGTACTAGCAGGGACAGATACGCAGTATTTT.

This clone was picked up a small number of times. The chain couples TRBV6-1 to TRBJ1-2; D perhaps matches TRBD1 (5 bases). The V gene's germline CDR1 is MNHNS and CDR2 SASEGT. The CDR3 loop spans 14 amino acids. V lost 10 bases and J 3 bases, leaving 18 bases between the germline ends. The CDR3 loop reads CAIANRTHYYGYTF. CDR3 in DNA: TGTGCCATCGCTAATCGGACACACTACTATGGCTACACCTTC.

The chain joins TRBV19 to TRBJ1-5, with TRBD1 matching over 8 bases. Per germline, CDR1 LNHDA and CDR2 SQIVND (reference sequence). The V gene end was trimmed by 5 bases and the J gene end by 6 bases; junction bases not matched to a gene: 9. This CDR3 spans 15 amino acids. The CDR3, as DNA: TGTGCCAGTAGTCGGGACAGGACAAATGGTCAGCCCCAGCATTTT. This gives the protein CASSRDRTNGQPQHF.

This clone was seen just once. The rearrangement uses TRBV10-3 and TRBJ2-7; possible D gene TRBD1, 5 bases. Deletions cut 10 bases from V and 2 bases from J, with 12 bases between. Germline loops: CDR1 ENHRY, CDR2 SYGVKD. The CDR3 spans 12 residues. The CDR3 sequence is CATQGSPYEQYF. In DNA form, the CDR3 reads TGTGCCACCCAGGGATCTCCCTACGAGCAGTACTTC.

The chain is built from TRBV6-5 and TRBJ1-2; D is unresolved. This CDR3 has 14 residues. Germline V lookup: CDR1 MNHEY, CDR2 SVGAGI. Trimming removed 6 bases at V and 4 bases at J, with 15 bases between. The CDR3 nucleotides read TGTGCCAGCAGCATACTCGGGAGCGGCTATGGCTACACCTTC. Protein: CASSILGSGYGYTF.

In its sample, this clone was seen a few times. The chain recombines TRBV7-9 with TRBJ1-5; possible D gene TRBD1, 5 bases. V gave up 8 bases and J gave up 7 bases, with 12 bases separating them. Germline V CDR1 and CDR2: SEHNR, FQNEAQ (reference sequence). This CDR3 comprises 12 residues. The CDR3 loop is CASSIGGQPQHF. As DNA, the CDR3 is TGTGCCAGCTCCATCGGGGGGCAGCCCCAGCATTTT. The whole variable domain, remainder taken from reference TRBV7-9 and TRBJ1-5, is DTGVSQNPRHKITKRGQNVTFRCDPISEHNRLYWYRQTLGQGPEFLTYFQNEAQLEKSRLLSDRFSAERPKGSFSTLEIQRTEQGDSAMYLCASSIGGQPQHFGDGTRLSIL.

This clone was counted only a few times. The chain carries TRBV10-3 and TRBJ1-1; 8 nucleotides line up with TRBD1. V dropped 0 bases and J dropped 4; count of bases not matched to a gene: 4. Germline V gene sequence: CDR1 ENHRY, CDR2 SYGVKD. CDR3 length: 15 residues. The DNA for the CDR3 is TGTGCCATCAGTGAGTCCTGGACAGGGTCCACTGAAGCTTTCTTT. This translates into CAISESWTGSTEAFF.

The chain joins TRBV11-2 to TRBJ2-1, with 9 bases that match TRBD2. From germline, CDR1 is SGHAT and CDR2 FQNNGV. V trimming: 3 bases; J trimming: 0 bases; junction bases outside the gene matches: 12. This CDR3 spans 19 amino acids. As DNA, the CDR3 is TGTGCCAGCAGCTTCCCGGCTAGCGGGAAATTCCGCTCCTACAATGAGCAGTTCTTC. Protein sequence: CASSFPASGKFRSYNEQFF.